This T cell receptor (beta chain) appears in the sequencing data of a study of persistence of HIV-infected CD4 T cells. The CDR3 has 13 residues. V gave up 5 bases and J gave up 4 bases, with 12 bases separating them. Germline values: CDR1 MNHEY, CDR2 SVGAGI. The libraries were made with immunoSEQ version 4 in survey mode. Profiling relied on immunoSEQ multiplex PCR, and the TCRdb table lists in-frame clones only, not all of them. This sample has about 30,000 clones, with 70% found just once. To note about this clone: Antigen unknown.

Study-wide results and caveats: Antigen-responding cells were enriched for degenerate expanded CDR3beta sequences.

Overlapping HIV-1 Gag 15-mer peptides at 0.85 to 1 ug per peptide per mL were used. CD4+ T cells upregulating both CD40 ligand and CD69 were sorted as responding cells. Inclusion required CMV-positive serology and CD4+ counts above 400 cells/uL. Stimulated PBMCs had first been depleted of CD8+ T cells. Source: CD4+ T cells sorted from PBMCs after approximately 19-hour stimulation, taken from a patient who received antiretroviral therapy. The genes are TRBV6-5 and TRBJ2-7, with D perhaps given as TRBD1 or TRBD2 (5 bases each). This sequence was found in an adult man with HIV who was CMV-seropositive. The CDR3 nucleotides are TGTGCCAGCAGTCTTAGGGACGGGTACGAGCAGTACTTC. Protein: CASSLRDGYEQYF.